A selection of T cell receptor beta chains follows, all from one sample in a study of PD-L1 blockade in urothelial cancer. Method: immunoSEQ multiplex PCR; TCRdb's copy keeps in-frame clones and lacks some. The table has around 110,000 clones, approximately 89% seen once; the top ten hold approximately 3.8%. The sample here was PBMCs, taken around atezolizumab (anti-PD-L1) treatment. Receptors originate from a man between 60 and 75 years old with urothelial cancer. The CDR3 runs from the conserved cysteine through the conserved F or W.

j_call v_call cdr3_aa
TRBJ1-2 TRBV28 CASSSSPLTNYGYTF
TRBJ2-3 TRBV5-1 CASETGAGTDTQYF
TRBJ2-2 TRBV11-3 CASRLGTGGTGELFF
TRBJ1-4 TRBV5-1 CASSLGGTSNEKLFF
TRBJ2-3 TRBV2 CASRVGLAGQDDTQYF
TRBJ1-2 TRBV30 CAWTPTPGQDVIFNYGYTF
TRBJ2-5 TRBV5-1 CASSLAGGETQYF
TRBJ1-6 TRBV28 CASSLIGFENSPLHF
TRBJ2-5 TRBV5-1 CASSSRLAGGVETQYF
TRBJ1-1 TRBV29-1 CSVEYSGTEAFF
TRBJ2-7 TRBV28 CASSLGPQGSYEQYF
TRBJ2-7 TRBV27 CASRSRLAGHSYEQYF
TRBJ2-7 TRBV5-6 CASSGVGQGVEQYF
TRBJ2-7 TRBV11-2 CASSLVGGRSEQYF
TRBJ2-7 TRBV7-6 CASSPGLGDSYEQYF
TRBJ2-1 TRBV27 CASSLSRIGQGASGEQFF
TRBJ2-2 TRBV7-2 CASSLVASGGNTGELFF
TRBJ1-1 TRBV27 CASRTGSWGTEAFF
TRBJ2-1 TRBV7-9 CASSPPRRFSYNEQFF
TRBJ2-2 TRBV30 CAWEQGPGELFF
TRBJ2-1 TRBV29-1 CSVEAGGHYNEQFF
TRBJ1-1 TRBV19 CASNVTMVNTEAFF
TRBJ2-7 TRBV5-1 CASRPAGGTTEQYF
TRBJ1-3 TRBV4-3 CASSQGQALSGNTIYF
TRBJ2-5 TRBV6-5 CASSETGDTATQYF
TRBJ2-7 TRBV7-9 CASSLGASYEQYF
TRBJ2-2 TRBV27 CASSLSRGRYTGELFF
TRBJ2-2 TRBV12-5 CASARTPGPSNTGELFF
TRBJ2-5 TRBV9 CASSPLGTGGLETQYF
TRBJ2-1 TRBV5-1 CASSLVGTSGDNEQFF
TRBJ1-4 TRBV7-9 CASSQGQGDREKLFF
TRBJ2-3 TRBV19 CASSIPRDTQYF
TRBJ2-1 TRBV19 CASSWRLAGRERNEQFF
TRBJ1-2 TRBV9 CASSGYGQGGFGYTF
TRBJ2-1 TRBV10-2 CASRDTGTSGGAGDNEQFF
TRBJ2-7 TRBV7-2 CASSYKTGTHAYEQYF
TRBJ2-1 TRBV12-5 CASGLVHGGRPAPGQPKEQFF